The source of this TCR beta chain is a study of T cell responses to AZD1222 COVID-19 vaccine. Broader study findings: Across the whole spike, CD4 TCRs peaked at regions 160-218 and 743-854. The donor cohort was predominantly white British with a female majority, and clonal diversity may have been underestimated. A reported finding is that nearly half of spike-specific TCRs target unmutated variant regions. Baseline serostatus was positive in only six AZD1222 recipients.

This CDR3 region has 14 residues. The V end lost 5 bases, the J end lost 7 bases, and 15 bases lay between the germline ends. Germline values: CDR1 MRHNA, CDR2 SNTAGT. This clone has just one count. Its antigen is unidentified. Sequenced by immunoSEQ multiplex PCR; TCRdb stores in-frame clones only, minus some. The table lists about 170,000 clones, around nine tenths of them singletons. This chain uses TRBV6-4 with TRBJ2-1, with D perhaps assigned TRBD1 or TRBD2 (5 bases each). This clonotype originated in an adult in good health. The sample here was peripheral blood, taken on day 0 of AZD1222 vaccination. The CDR3 nucleotides read TGTGCCAGCAGTCTAGAGGGGACGAGGAATGAGCAGTTCTTC. This codes for CASSLEGTRNEQFF.